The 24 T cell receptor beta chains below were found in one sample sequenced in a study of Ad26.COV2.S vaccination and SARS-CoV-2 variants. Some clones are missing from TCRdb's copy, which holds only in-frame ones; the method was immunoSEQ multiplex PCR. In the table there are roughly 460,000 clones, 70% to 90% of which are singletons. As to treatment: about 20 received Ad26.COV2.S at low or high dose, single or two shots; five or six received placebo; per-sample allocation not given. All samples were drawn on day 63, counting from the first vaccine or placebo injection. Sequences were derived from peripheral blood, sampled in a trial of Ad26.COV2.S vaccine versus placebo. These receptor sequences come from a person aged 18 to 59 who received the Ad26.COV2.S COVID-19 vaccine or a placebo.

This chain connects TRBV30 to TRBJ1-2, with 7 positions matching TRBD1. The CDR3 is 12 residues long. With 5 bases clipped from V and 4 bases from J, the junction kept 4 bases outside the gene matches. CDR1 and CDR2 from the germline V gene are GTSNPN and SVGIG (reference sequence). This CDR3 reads CAWYRGGYGYTF. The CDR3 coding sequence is TGTGCCTGGTACAGGGGTGGCTATGGCTACACCTTC.

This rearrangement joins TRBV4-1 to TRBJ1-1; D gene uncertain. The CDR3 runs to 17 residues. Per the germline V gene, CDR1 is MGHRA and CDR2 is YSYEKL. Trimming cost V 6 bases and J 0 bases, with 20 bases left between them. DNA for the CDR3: TGCGCCAGCAGATCGTACAGCCTACTTTCCATGAACACTGAAGCTTTCTTT. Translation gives CASRSYSLLSMNTEAFF.

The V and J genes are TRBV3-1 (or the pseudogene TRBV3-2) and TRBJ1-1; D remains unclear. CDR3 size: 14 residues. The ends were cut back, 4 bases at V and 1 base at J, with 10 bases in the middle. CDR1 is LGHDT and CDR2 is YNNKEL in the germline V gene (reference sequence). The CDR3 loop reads CASSPRQWNTEAFF. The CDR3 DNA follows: TGTGCCAGCAGCCCCCGGCAGTGGAACACTGAAGCTTTCTTT.

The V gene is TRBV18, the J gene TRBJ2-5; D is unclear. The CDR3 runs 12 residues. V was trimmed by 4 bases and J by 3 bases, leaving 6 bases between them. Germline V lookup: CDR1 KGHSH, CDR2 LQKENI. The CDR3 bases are TGTGCCAGCTCACTTGCGGAAGAGACCCAGTACTTC. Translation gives CASSLAEETQYF.

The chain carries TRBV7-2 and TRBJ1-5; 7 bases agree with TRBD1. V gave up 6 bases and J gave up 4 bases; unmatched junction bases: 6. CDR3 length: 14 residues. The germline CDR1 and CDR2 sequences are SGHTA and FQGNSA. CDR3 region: CASSSGQRNQPQHF. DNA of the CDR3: TGTGCCAGCAGTTCGGGACAGAGAAATCAGCCCCAGCATTTT.

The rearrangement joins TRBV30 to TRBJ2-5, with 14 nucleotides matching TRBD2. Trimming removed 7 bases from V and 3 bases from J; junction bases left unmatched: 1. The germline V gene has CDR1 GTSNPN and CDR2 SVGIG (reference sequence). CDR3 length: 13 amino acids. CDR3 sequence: CASGLAGEETQYF. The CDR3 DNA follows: TGTGCCTCGGGACTAGCGGGAGAAGAGACCCAGTACTTC.

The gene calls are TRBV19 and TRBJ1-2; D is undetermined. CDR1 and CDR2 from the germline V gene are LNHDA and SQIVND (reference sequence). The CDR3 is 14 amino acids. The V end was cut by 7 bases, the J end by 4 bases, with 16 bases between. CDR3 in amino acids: CASTARGSGYGYTF. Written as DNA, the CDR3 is TGTGCCAGTACCGCCCGAGGGTCTGGCTATGGCTACACCTTC.

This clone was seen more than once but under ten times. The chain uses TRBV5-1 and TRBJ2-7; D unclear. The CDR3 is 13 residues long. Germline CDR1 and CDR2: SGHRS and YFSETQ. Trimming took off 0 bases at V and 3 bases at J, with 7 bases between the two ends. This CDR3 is CASSLVADYEQYF. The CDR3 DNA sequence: TGCGCCAGCAGCTTGGTGGCAGACTACGAGCAGTACTTC.

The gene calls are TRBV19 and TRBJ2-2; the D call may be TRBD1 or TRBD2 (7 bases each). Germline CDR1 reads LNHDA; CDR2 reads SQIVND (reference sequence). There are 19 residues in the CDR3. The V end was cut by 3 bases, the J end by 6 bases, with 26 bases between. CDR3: CASSMSPPGRGRFPGELFF. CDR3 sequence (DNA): TGTGCCAGTAGTATGTCCCCCCCGGGGAGGGGGCGCTTCCCCGGGGAGCTGTTTTTT.

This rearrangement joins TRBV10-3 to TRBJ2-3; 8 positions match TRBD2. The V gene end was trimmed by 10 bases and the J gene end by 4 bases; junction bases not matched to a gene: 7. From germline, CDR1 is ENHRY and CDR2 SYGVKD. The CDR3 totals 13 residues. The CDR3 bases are TGTGCCACCGGGGGGGCAGGGTCAGATACGCAGTATTTT. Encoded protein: CATGGAGSDTQYF.

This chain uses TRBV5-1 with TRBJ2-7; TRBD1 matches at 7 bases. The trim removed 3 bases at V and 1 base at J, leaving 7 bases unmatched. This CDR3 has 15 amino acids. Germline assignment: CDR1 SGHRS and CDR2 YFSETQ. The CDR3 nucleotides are TGCGCCAGCAGCTATGACAGGGTACGTTCCTACGAGCAGTACTTC. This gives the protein CASSYDRVRSYEQYF. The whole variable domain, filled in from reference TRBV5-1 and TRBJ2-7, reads KAGVTQTPRYLIKTRGQQVTLSCSPISGHRSVSWYQQTPGQGLQFLFEYFSETQRNKGNFPGRFSGRQFSNSRSEMNVSTLELGDSALYLCASSYDRVRSYEQYFGPGTRLTVT.

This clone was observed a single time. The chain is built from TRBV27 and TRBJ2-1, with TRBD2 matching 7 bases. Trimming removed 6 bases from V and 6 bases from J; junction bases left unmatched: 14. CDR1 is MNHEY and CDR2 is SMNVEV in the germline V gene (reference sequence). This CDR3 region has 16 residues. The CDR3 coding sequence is TGTGCCAGCAGAGTCCGCTGGGGGGGAGCCGGCAATGAGCAGTTCTTC. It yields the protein CASRVRWGGAGNEQFF.

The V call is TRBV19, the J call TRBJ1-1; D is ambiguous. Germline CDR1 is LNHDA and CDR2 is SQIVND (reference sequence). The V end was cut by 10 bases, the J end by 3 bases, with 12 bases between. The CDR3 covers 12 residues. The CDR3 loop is CATTKGHTEAFF. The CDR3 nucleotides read TGTGCCACTACGAAGGGCCACACTGAAGCTTTCTTT.

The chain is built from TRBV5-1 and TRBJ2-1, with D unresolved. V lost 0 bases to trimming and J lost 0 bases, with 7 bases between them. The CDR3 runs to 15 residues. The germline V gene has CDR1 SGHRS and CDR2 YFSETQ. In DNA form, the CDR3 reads TGCGCCAGCAGCTTGGTACATTACTCCTACAATGAGCAGTTCTTC. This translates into CASSLVHYSYNEQFF.

CDR3 DNA sequence: TGTGCCAGCAGCCAAGAGCGTCGGGGATTGATTAGGGATGAGCAGTTCTTC. Encoded protein: CASSQERRGLIRDEQFF. This chain uses TRBV14 with TRBJ2-1; D is perhaps TRBD2 (5 bases). CDR3 length equals 17 residues. In germline, CDR1 is SGHDN, CDR2 FVKESK. The V end lost 0 bases, the J end lost 8 bases, and 20 bases lay between the germline ends.

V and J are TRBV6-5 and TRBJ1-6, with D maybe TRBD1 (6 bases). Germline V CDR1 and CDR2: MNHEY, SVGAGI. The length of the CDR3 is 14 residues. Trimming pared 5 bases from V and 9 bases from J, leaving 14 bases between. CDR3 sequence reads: CASSTTGSPSPLHF. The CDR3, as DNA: TGTGCCAGCAGTACGACAGGATCCCCTTCACCCCTCCACTTT.

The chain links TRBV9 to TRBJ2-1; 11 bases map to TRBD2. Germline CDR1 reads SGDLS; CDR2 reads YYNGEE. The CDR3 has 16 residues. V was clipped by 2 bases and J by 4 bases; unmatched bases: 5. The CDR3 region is CASSVLAGGRYNEQFF. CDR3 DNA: TGTGCCAGCAGCGTCCTAGCGGGGGGACGTTACAATGAGCAGTTCTTC.

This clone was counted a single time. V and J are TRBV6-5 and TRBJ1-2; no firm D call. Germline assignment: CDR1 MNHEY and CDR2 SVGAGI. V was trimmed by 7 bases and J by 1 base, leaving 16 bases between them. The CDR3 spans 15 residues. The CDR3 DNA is TGTGCCAGCAACCAGCTGAAGCAACTTAACTATGGCTACACCTTC. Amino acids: CASNQLKQLNYGYTF.

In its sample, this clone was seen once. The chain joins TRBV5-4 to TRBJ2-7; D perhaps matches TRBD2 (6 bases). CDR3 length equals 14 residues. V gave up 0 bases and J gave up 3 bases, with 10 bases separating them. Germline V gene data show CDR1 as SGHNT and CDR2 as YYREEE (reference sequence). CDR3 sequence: CASSLGGEGYEQYF. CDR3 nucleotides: TGTGCCAGCAGCTTGGGGGGGGAAGGCTACGAGCAGTACTTC. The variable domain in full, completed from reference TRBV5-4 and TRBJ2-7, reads ETGVTQSPTHLIKTRGQQVTLRCSSQSGHNTVSWYQQALGQGPQFIFQYYREEENGRGNFPPRFSGLQFPNYSSELNVNALELDDSALYLCASSLGGEGYEQYFGPGTRLTVT.

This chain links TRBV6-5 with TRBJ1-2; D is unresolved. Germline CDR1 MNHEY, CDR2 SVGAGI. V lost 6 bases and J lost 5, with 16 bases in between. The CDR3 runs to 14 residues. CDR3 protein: CASRAPGSLYGYTF. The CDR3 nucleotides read TGTGCCAGCAGGGCACCGGGTTCTCTTTATGGCTACACCTTC.

CDR3 in DNA: TGCGCCAGCAGGGCAGGGTCAGTTTTCCCCGGGGAGCTGTTTTTT. Its translation: CASRAGSVFPGELFF. The genes are TRBV5-1 and TRBJ2-2; D is possibly TRBD1 (5 bases). Deletions cut 5 bases from V and 6 bases from J, with 17 bases between. CDR3 length equals 15 residues. Germline loops: CDR1 SGHRS, CDR2 YFSETQ.

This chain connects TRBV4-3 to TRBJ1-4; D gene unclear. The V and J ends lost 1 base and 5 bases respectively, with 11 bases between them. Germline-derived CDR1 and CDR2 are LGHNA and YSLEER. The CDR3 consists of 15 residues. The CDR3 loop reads CASSQAGTGNEKLFF. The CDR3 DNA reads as TGCGCCAGCAGCCAAGCCGGTACGGGAAATGAAAAACTGTTTTTT.

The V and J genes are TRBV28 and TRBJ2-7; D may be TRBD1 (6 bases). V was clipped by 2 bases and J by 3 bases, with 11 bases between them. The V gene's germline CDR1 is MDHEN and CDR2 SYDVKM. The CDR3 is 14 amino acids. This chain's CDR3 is CASSLPGRGYEQYF. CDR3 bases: TGTGCCAGCAGTTTACCGGGCAGGGGCTACGAGCAGTACTTC.

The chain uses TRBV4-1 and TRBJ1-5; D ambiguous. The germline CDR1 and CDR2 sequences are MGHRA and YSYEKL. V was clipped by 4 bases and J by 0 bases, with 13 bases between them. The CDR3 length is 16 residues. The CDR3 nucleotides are TGCGCCAGCAGCCCTGAGTTGGGGATTAGCAATCAGCCCCAGCATTTT. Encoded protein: CASSPELGISNQPQHF.